A single sample gave rise to the 7 T cell receptor beta chains below, sequenced in a study of T cell responses to AZD1222 COVID-19 vaccine. Some clones are missing from TCRdb's copy, which holds only in-frame ones; the method was immunoSEQ multiplex PCR. The table shows some 130,000 clones, with roughly 87% occurring only once. The specimen comprised peripheral blood, sampled 28 days after the second AZD1222 dose. The origin of the receptors is an adult who received the AZD1222 COVID-19 vaccine.

J is TRBJ1-5 and V is TRBV3-1 (or the pseudogene TRBV3-2), with D uncertain. The CDR3 is 15 residues long. Trimming left V 1 base short and J 4 bases short, with 11 bases between. Germline V lookup: CDR1 LGHDT, CDR2 YNNKEL (reference sequence). The CDR3 sequence is CASSQVWVCNQPQHF. CDR3 sequence (DNA): TGTGCCAGCAGCCAAGTGTGGGTCTGTAATCAGCCCCAGCATTTT.

The V gene is TRBV6-5, the J gene TRBJ1-4, with D perhaps TRBD1 (6 bases). The CDR3 runs to 14 residues. V was shortened by 0 bases and J by 12 bases, with 14 bases between the two germline ends. The germline V gene encodes CDR1 MNHEY and CDR2 SVGAGI. CDR3: CASSYSGGPGELFF. For the CDR3, the DNA is TGTGCCAGCAGTTACTCGGGGGGCCCCGGGGAACTGTTTTTT.

Written as DNA, the CDR3 is TGCAGCGTTTACCGGGTCCCTATGAACACTGAAGCTTTCTTT. Translated: CSVYRVPMNTEAFF. This sequence joins TRBV29-1 and TRBJ1-1; no clear D. The CDR3 spans 14 residues. V shed 5 bases and J shed 0 bases, with 13 bases lying between them. CDR1 and CDR2 (germline): SQVTM, ANQGSEA. Variable domain in full (rest from reference TRBV29-1 and TRBJ1-1): SAVISQKPSRDICQRGTSLTIQCQVDSQVTMMFWYRQQPGQSLTLIATANQGSEATYESGFVIDKFPISRPNLTFSTLTVSNMSPEDSSIYLCSVYRVPMNTEAFFGQGTRLTVV.

This chain uses TRBV7-9 with TRBJ1-1, with D hard to call. The CDR3 has 14 amino acids. Per the germline V gene, CDR1 is SEHNR and CDR2 is FQNEAQ (reference sequence). V dropped 6 bases and J dropped 1 base, with 12 bases sitting between them. CDR3 in DNA: TGTGCCAGCAGTTCGGGTCTCGGGAACACTGAAGCTTTCTTT. As protein: CASSSGLGNTEAFF.

The chain carries TRBV19 and TRBJ1-5, with D unresolved. V shed 3 bases and J shed 4 bases, with 16 bases lying between them. The germline gives CDR1 LNHDA, CDR2 SQIVND (reference sequence). The CDR3 sequence is 16 residues long. The CDR3 region has the DNA TGTGCCAGTAGTATCCGGCTGGGGAGTGGTAATCAGCCCCAGCATTTT. This translates into CASSIRLGSGNQPQHF.

The chain recombines TRBV12-5 with TRBJ2-1; 15 nucleotides match TRBD2. This CDR3 region has 18 residues. The J segment lost 6 bases and the V segment lost 6 bases, leaving 12 bases of the junction unmatched. The germline CDR1 and CDR2 sequences are LGHNT and FRNRAP. The CDR3 bases are TGTGCTAGTGGATCGGGACTAGCGGGGGGCGAGGGTTTCAATGAGCAGTTCTTC. This gives the protein CASGSGLAGGEGFNEQFF.

The chain uses TRBV2 and TRBJ1-4; D not certain. Germline V gives CDR1 SNHLY, CDR2 FYNNEI. V was cut by 7 bases and J by 2 bases, with 11 bases left in between. The CDR3 has 14 residues. CDR3 loop: CASTRGWTNEKLFF. In DNA form, the CDR3 reads TGTGCCAGCACCCGAGGTTGGACTAATGAAAAACTGTTTTTT.